This TCR beta chain is from a study of blood T cell repertoires in COVID-19. On the study more broadly: Both acute and convalescent COVID-19 samples were obtained from the United States, Italy and Spain. From T cells, B-cell-depleted T cells, or PBMCs came the material, which was cDNA or gDNA.

This CDR3 comprises 16 residues. CDR1 and CDR2 (germline): LGHDT, YNNKEL (reference sequence). V was pared by 4 bases and J by 2 bases, with 6 bases of the junction left unmatched. In the authors' workflow: For nucleated cells, counts were estimated from reference gene primer amplification. Sequencing used immunoSEQ multiplex PCR; TCRdb keeps in-frame clones, though not all of them. The V and J calls and clone size come from that table; D and trimming were worked out from the DNA. The repertoire has 95,000 to 120,000 clones, 80% to 90% of them found once; the top ten carry around 4.5%. The V gene is TRBV3-1 (or the pseudogene TRBV3-2), the J gene TRBJ2-1, with 9 bases lining up with TRBD2. Sequences were obtained from peripheral blood. The TCR was taken from a woman between 50 and 59 years old with acute or convalescent COVID-19. CDR3 sequence reads: CASSRGSGSTYNEQFF. CDR3 bases: TGTGCCAGCAGCCGGGGTAGCGGGAGTACCTACAATGAGCAGTTCTTC.